This T cell receptor (beta chain) was identified in a study of radiotherapy plus CTLA-4 blockade in lung cancer. General observations from the study: According to reports, early shifts in blood T cell clones, alongside interferon-beta, forecast response most accurately. Some TCR clones had been derived from tumors. These clones expanded in peripheral blood after radiotherapy plus ipilimumab.

Receiving focal radiation plus CTLA-4 blockade with ipilimumab were patients who had chemo-refractory metastatic non-small-cell lung cancer. Germline assignment: CDR1 SGHVS and CDR2 FQNEAQ. J gave up 2 bases and V 6 bases, and 9 bases lay outside the gene matches. CDR3 length: 15 residues. Details on this clone: What it recognizes is unknown.

Generated by immunoSEQ multiplex PCR, the TCRdb table keeps only in-frame clones and is missing some. This sample carries 58,000 or so clones, less than 85% of them seen once, and the ten largest clones take approximately 16%. The clonotype was recovered from a human donor with non-small cell lung cancer who had a complete response to radiotherapy plus ipilimumab. The sample in question was peripheral blood, obtained from a patient treated with radiotherapy plus ipilimumab. The rearrangement joins TRBV7-8 to TRBJ2-5; 7 nucleotides match TRBD1. This chain's CDR3 is CASRTRTGAQETQYF. The CDR3 bases are TGTGCCAGCAGAACAAGGACAGGAGCACAAGAGACCCAGTACTTC. The variable domain in full, completed from reference TRBV7-8 and TRBJ2-5, reads GAGVSQSPRYKVAKRGQDVALRCDPISGHVSLFWYQQALGQGPEFLTYFQNEAQLDKSGLPSDRFFAERPEGSVSTLKIQRTQQEDSAVYLCASRTRTGAQETQYFGPGTRLLVL.